The entry below describes one T cell receptor beta chain. The data stem from a study of control samples from healthy donors and cancer patients. Some clones are missing from TCRdb's copy, which holds only in-frame ones; the method was immunoSEQ multiplex PCR. The sample holds roughly 130,000 clones, around nine tenths seen once. The CDR3 covers 15 residues. Trimming removed 6 bases from V and 9 bases from J; junction bases left unmatched: 9. Germline assignment: CDR1 LNHDA and CDR2 SQIVND (reference sequence). The material sequenced was blood. This receptor was identified in a man aged 50-59 years in good health. V gene TRBV19 combines with J gene TRBJ2-1, with 12 bases fitting TRBD2. The CDR3 DNA is TGTGCCAGTAGGAAAAGGACTAGCGGGGCGGTTGAGCAGTTCTTC. Translation gives CASRKRTSGAVEQFF.